These T cell receptor beta chains were read from a single sample in a study of blood T cell repertoires in COVID-19. The method was immunoSEQ multiplex PCR; TCRdb's version includes in-frame clones alone and lacks a portion of them. Of around 370,000 clones in the sample, 88% are singletons; the top ten hold 7% to 8%. Sequences were obtained from peripheral blood. These receptors originate from a woman between 70 and 85 years old with COVID-19, enrolled during active disease. Both conserved end residues are part of each CDR3. The D gene is left open where the match is weak. Clone size is stated in some rows and not others, as once, few, many or a class when expanded.

>TRBD2|.|TRBJ2-7|TRBV20-1
CSASSGGRIYEQYF
TGCAGTGCTAGTAGCGGGGGGCGGATCTACGAGCAGTACTTC
>.|.|TRBJ1-4|TRBV28
CASRGPRDIYEKLFF
TGTGCCAGCAGGGGCCCCCGGGACATTTATGAAAAACTGTTTTTT
>.|.|TRBJ2-3|TRBV4-1
CASSQVLWGAYTDTQYF
TGCGCCAGCAGCCAAGTTTTGTGGGGCGCTTACACAGATACGCAGTATTTT
>TRBD1|once|TRBJ2-3|TRBV6-5
CASREHETGKQYF
TGTGCCAGTCGGGAACACGAGACAGGGAAGCAGTATTTT
>.|.|TRBJ1-5|TRBV2
CASSGQLTGTSNQPQHF
TGTGCCAGCAGCGGGCAACTGACAGGAACAAGCAATCAGCCCCAGCATTTT
>TRBD2|.|TRBJ2-5|TRBV24-1
CAPPGGHQETQYF
TGTGCCCCCCCGGGAGGCCACCAAGAGACCCAGTACTTC
>TRBD1|.|TRBJ1-2|TRBV28
CASSPRGTYGYTF
TGTGCCAGCAGTCCCAGGGGGACCTATGGCTACACCTTC
>TRBD1|once|TRBJ1-2|TRBV5-8
CASILVGTGWRGYTF
TGTGCCAGCATCCTTGTCGGGACAGGGTGGAGGGGCTACACCTTC
>.|.|TRBJ1-2|TRBV27
CASSLGQGRGYTF
TGTGCCAGCAGTTTAGGTCAGGGTCGAGGCTACACCTTC
>.|.|TRBJ1-1|TRBV6-2/TRBV6-3
CASSYSSRGYVTTEAFF
TGTGCCAGCAGTTACTCATCAAGGGGGTACGTTACCACTGAAGCTTTCTTT
>.|.|TRBJ1-3|TRBV5-1
CASSLAGGFDTIYF
TGCGCCAGCAGCTTGGCGGGAGGGTTCGACACCATATATTTT
>.|.|TRBJ1-5|TRBV18
CASSPESNQPQHF
TGTGCCAGCTCACCAGAGAGCAATCAGCCCCAGCATTTT
>.|.|TRBJ2-6|TRBV27
CASSPTGANVLTF
TGTGCCAGCAGTCCAACAGGGGCCAACGTCCTGACTTTC
>.|.|TRBJ2-1|TRBV18
CASSPTTDSEQFF
TGTGCCAGCTCACCAACGACAGACAGTGAGCAGTTCTTC
>.|.|TRBJ2-1|TRBV11-2
CASSLFGGSYNEQFF
TGTGCCAGCAGCTTGTTCGGGGGCTCCTACAATGAGCAGTTCTTC
>TRBD1|.|TRBJ2-5|TRBV24-1
CAPKGQGAWETQYF
TGTGCCCCCAAAGGACAGGGGGCTTGGGAGACCCAGTACTTC
>.|.|TRBJ1-2|TRBV18
CASSPVRGNYGYTF
TGTGCCAGCTCACCAGTCAGGGGAAACTATGGCTACACCTTC
>TRBD1|few|TRBJ1-1|TRBV5-1
CASSWTGTNTEAFF
TGCGCCAGCAGCTGGACAGGGACGAACACTGAAGCTTTCTTT
>.|.|TRBJ1-4|TRBV30
CAWTVATNEKLFF
TGTGCCTGGACAGTTGCAACTAATGAAAAACTGTTTTTT
>.|.|TRBJ1-1|TRBV20-1
CSASIRGKYTEAFF
TGCAGTGCTAGTATAAGGGGAAAGTACACTGAAGCTTTCTTT
>.|.|TRBJ1-4|TRBV28
CASSLVNEKLFF
TGTGCCAGCAGCCTAGTAAATGAAAAACTGTTTTTT
>TRBD1|.|TRBJ1-6|TRBV5-8
CASSSGQGSNSPLHF
TGTGCCAGCAGCTCCGGACAGGGAAGTAATTCACCCCTCCACTTT
>.|.|TRBJ1-2|TRBV30
CAWMVQNYGYTF
TGTGCCTGGATGGTTCAGAACTATGGCTACACCTTC
>TRBD2|.|TRBJ2-3|TRBV7-2
CASSPSWGASGGTDTQYF
TGTGCCAGCAGCCCATCCTGGGGGGCTAGCGGGGGCACAGATACGCAGTATTTT